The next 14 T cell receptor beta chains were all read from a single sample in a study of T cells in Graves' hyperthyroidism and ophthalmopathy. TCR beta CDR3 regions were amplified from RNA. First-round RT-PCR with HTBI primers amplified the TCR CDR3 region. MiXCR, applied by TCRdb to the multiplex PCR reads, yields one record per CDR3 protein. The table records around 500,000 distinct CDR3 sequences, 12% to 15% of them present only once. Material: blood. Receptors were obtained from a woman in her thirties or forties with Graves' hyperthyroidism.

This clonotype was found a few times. CDR3 in DNA: TGTGCCAGTGGGGTAGGACGGCCGGGGAACACTGAAGCTTTCTTT. It translates to CASGVGRPGNTEAFF. This rearrangement joins TRBV19 to TRBJ1-1; D unresolved. In germline, CDR1 is LNHDA, CDR2 SQIVND (reference sequence). V lost 8 bases and J 1 base, leaving 17 bases between the germline ends. The CDR3 is 15 amino acids.

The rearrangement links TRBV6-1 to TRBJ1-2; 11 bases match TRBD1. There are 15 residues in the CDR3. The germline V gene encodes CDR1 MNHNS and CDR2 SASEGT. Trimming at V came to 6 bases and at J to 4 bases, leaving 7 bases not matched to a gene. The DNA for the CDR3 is TGTGCCAGCAGATGGGACAGGGGGTCTGGCTATGGCTACACCTTC. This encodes CASRWDRGSGYGYTF.

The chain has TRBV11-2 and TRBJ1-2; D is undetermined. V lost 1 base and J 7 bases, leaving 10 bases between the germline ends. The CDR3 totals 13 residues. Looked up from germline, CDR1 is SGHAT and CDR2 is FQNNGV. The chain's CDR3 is CASSLVLSGGYTF. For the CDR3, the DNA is TGTGCCAGCAGCTTAGTTCTCAGTGGTGGCTACACCTTC.

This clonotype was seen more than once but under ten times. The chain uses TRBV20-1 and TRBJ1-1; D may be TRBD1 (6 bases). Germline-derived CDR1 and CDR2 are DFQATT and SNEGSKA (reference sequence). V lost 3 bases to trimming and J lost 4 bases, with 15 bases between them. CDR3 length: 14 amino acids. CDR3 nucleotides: TGCAGTGCTAGTAGGGGGGGGGGGGGCACTGAAGCTTTCTTT. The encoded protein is CSASRGGGGTEAFF.

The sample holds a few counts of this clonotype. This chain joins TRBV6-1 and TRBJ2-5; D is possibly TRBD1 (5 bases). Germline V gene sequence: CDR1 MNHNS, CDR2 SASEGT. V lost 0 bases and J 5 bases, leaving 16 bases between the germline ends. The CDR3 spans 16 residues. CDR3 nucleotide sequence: TGTGCCAGCAGTGAAGCGCTTCGGGCAGGGTTTGAGACCCAGTACTTC. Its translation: CASSEALRAGFETQYF.

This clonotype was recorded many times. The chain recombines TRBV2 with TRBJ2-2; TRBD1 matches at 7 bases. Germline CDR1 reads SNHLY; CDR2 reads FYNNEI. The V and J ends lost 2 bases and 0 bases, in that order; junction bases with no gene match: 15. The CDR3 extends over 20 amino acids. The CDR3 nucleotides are TGTGCCAGCAGTGAAATGATACAGGGGTTTCTCAGCGCGAACACCGGGGAGCTGTTTTTT. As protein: CASSEMIQGFLSANTGELFF.

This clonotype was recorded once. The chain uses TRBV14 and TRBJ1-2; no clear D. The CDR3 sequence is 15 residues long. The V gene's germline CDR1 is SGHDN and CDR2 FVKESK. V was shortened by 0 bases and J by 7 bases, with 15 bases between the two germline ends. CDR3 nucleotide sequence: TGTGCCAGCAGCCAAGATTACGACGGGCGCGGTGGCTACACCTTC. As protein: CASSQDYDGRGGYTF.

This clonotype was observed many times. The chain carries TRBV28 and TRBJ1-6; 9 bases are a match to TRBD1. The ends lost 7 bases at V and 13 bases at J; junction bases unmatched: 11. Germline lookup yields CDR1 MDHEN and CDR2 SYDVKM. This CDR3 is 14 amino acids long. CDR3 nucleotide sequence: TGTGCCAGCAATGACGGGACAGGGTCGTTTCCCCTCCACTTT. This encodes CASNDGTGSFPLHF.

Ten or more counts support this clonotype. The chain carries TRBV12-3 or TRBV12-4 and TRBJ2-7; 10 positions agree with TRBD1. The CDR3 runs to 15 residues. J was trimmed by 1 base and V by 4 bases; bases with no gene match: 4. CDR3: CASSSRDRGSYEQYF. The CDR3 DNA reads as TGTGCCAGCAGTTCGCGGGACAGGGGTTCCTACGAGCAGTACTTC.

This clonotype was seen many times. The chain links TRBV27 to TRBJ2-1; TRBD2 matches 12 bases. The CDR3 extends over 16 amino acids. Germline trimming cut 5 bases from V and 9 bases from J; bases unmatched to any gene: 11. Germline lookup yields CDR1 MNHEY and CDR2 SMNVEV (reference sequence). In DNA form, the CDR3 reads TGTGCCAGCAGTATATACCCGGGACTAGCGGGTGGTGAGCAGTTCTTC. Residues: CASSIYPGLAGGEQFF.

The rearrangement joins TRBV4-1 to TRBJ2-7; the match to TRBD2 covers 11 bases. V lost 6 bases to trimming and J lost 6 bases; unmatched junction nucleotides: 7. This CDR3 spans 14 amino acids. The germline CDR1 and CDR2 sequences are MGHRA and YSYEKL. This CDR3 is CASRLAGGRGEQYF. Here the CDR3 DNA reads TGCGCCAGCAGGTTAGCGGGAGGGCGAGGCGAGCAGTACTTC.

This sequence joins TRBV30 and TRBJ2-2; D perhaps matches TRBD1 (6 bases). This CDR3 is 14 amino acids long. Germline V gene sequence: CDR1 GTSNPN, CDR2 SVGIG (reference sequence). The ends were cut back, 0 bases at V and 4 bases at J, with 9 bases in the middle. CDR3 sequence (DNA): TGTGCCTGGAGTGTGGACAGCCTCACCGGGGAGCTGTTTTTT. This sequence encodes CAWSVDSLTGELFF.

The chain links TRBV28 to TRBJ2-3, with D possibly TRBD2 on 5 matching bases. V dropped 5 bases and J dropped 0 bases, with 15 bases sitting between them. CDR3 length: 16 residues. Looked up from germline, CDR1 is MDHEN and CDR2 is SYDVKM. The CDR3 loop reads CASSTVTGSSTDTQYF. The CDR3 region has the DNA TGTGCCAGCAGTACCGTTACGGGATCCAGCACAGATACGCAGTATTTT. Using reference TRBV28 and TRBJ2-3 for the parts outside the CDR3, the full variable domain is DVKVTQSSRYLVKRTGEKVFLECVQDMDHENMFWYRQDPGLGLRLIYFSYDVKMKEKGDIPEGYSVSREKKERFSLILESASTNQTSMYLCASSTVTGSSTDTQYFGPGTRLTVL.

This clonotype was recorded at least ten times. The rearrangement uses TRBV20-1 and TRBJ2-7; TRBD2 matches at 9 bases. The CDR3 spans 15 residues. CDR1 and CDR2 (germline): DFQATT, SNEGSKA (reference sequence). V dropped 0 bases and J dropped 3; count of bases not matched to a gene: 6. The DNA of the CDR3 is TGCAGTGCTAGAGATCTTAGCGGGAGCAACTACGAGCAGTACTTC. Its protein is CSARDLSGSNYEQYF.